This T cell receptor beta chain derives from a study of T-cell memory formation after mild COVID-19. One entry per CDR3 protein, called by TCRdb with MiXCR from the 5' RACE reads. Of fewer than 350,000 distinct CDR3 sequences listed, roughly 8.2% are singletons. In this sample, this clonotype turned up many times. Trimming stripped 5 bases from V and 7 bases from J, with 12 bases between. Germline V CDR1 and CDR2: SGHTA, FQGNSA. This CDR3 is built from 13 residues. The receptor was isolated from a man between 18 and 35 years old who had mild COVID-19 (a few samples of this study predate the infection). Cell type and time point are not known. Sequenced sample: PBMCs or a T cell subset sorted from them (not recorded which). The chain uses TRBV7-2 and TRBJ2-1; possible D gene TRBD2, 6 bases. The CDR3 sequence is CASSAVRGNEQFF. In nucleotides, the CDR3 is TGTGCCAGCAGCGCCGTCCGGGGGAATGAGCAGTTCTTC.